This record concerns one T cell receptor (beta chain) sequence. The sample belongs to a study of blood T cell repertoires in COVID-19. Overall study context: Acute and convalescent COVID-19 specimens originated in the United States, Italy and Spain.

Using immunoSEQ multiplex PCR, the repertoire was profiled, and TCRdb retains in-frame clones only, with some absent. The profile covers more than 150,000 clones, with 90% appearing a single time and around 0.5% taken by the ten largest. The ends were cut back, 3 bases at V and 6 bases at J, with 11 bases in the middle. Per the germline V gene, CDR1 is DFQATT and CDR2 is SNEGSKA (reference sequence). CDR3 length: 12 residues. The chain joins TRBV20-1 to TRBJ2-5; D is undetermined. The receptor comes from a man aged 45 to 65 with acute or convalescent COVID-19. Material for sequencing was peripheral blood. The CDR3 nucleotides read TGCAGTGCTAGTTTGTCCTACCAGACCCAGTACTTC. It codes for CSASLSYQTQYF.